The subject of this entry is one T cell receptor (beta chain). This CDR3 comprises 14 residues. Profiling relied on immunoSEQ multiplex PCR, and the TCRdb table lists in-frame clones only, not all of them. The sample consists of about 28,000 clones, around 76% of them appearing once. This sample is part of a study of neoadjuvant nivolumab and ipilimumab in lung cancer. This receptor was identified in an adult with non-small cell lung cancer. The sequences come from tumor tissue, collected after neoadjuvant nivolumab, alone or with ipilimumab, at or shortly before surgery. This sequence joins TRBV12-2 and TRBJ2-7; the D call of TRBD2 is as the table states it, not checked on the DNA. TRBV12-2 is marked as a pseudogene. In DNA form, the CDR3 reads TGTGCAAGTCGCTTAGGACTAGCCCACTGGGAGCAGTACTTC. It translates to CASRLGLAHWEQYF.